Given below is one TCR beta chain in context. The sample is drawn from a study of PD-1 blockade in classical Hodgkin lymphoma. Patients all relapsed after autologous stem cell transplantation, and there was variation in brentuximab vedotin exposure. Progressive disease, partial response or complete response was each patient's best response. Here immunoSEQ multiplex PCR was the method, and the copy in TCRdb shows in-frame clones only, minus some. The table has thousands of clones, roughly 61% seen once. The source is a human donor with classical Hodgkin lymphoma. The specimen was peripheral blood mononuclear cells (PBMCs), collected at baseline.

For the CDR3, the DNA is TGCAGCGTGGCGGACGGATACTACGAGCAGTACTTC. Translation: CSVADGYYEQYF. The genes are TRBV29-1 and TRBJ2-7, with D unclear. Per germline, CDR1 SQVTM and CDR2 ANQGSEA. The CDR3 has 12 residues. Trimming cost V 6 bases and J 3 bases, with 12 bases left between them.